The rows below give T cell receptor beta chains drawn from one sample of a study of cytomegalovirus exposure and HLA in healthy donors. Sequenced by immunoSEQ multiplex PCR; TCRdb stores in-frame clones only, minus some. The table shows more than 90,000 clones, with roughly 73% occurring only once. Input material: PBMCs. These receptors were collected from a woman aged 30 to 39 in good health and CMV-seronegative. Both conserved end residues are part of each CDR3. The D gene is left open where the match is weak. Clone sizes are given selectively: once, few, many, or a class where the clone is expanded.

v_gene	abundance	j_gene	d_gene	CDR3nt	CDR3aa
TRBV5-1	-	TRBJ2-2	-	TGCGCCAGCAGCCCAGGGGATCGCACCGGGGAGCTGTTTTTT	CASSPGDRTGELFF
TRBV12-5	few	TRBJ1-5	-	TGTGCTAGTGGTACTGACTGGTACAATCAGCCCCAGCATTTT	CASGTDWYNQPQHF
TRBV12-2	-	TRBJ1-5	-	TGTGCAAGTCGCCAATCGGGACAGCTCAATCAGCCCCAGCATTTT	CASRQSGQLNQPQHF
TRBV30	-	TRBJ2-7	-	TGTGCCTTGACAGGTCCCCAACCCTACGAGCAGTACTTC	CALTGPQPYEQYF
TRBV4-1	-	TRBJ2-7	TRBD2	TGCGCCAGCAGCCACGGACTAGCGGGAGGACCCTACGAGCAGTACTTC	CASSHGLAGGPYEQYF
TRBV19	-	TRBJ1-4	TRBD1	TGTGCCAGTAGTACACGGACAGGGGGCAGCGAAAAACTGTTTTTT	CASSTRTGGSEKLFF
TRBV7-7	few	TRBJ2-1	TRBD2	TGTGCTAGCAGCGGCGGACTAGCGGGGTACAATGAGCAGTTCTTC	CASSGGLAGYNEQFF
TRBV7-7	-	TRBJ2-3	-	TGTGCCAGCAGCTCTAGGTTTGGCGCAGATACGCAGTATTTT	CASSSRFGADTQYF
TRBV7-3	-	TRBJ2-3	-	TGTGCCAGCAGCTTAAGGGGGGTGGGCACAGATACGCAGTATTTT	CASSLRGVGTDTQYF
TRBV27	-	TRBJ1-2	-	TGTGCCAGCAGTTTATTTACCCCCGCCTCTAGACGTAATAACTATGGCTACACCTTC	CASSLFTPASRRNNYGYTF
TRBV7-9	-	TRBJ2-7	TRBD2	TGTTCCAGCAGCTTGGGGGAGGGCCATCGCGAGCAGTACTTC	CSSSLGEGHREQYF
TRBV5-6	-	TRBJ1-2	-	TGTGCCAGCAGCTTTGGATGGACGGGGAACTATGGCTACACCTTC	CASSFGWTGNYGYTF
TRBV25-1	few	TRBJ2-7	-	TGTGCCAGCAGTGGTGCGGGCCCCTCGGAGCAGTACTTC	CASSGAGPSEQYF
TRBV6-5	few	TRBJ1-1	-	TGTGCCAGCAGTTACTCCAGCAGCCCCACAGGGATGGAAGCTTTCTTT	CASSYSSSPTGMEAFF
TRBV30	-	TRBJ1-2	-	TGTGCCTGGAGTGGACAGCCAGGCTACACCTTC	CAWSGQPGYTF
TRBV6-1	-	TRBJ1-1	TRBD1	TGTGCCAGCACTTCGACAGGGGTTGAAGCTTTCTTT	CASTSTGVEAFF
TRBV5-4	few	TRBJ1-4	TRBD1	TGTGCCAGCAGCTTACAGGGGGACGAAAAACTGTTTTTT	CASSLQGDEKLFF
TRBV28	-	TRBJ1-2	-	TGTGCCAGCTGTATCTCCTACTATGGCTACACCTTC	CASCISYYGYTF
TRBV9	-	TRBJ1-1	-	TGTGCCAGCAGCGGAAAGGGAGAAGAGAACACTGAAGCTTTCTTT	CASSGKGEENTEAFF
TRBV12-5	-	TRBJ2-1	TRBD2	TGTGCTAGTGGTTTGGTAAGGCGGGGGTTATACAATGAGCAGTTCTTC	CASGLVRRGLYNEQFF
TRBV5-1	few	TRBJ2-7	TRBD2	TGCGCCAGCAGCTTGGTGACTAGCGGGGCCTACGAGCAGTACTTC	CASSLVTSGAYEQYF
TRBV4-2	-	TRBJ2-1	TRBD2	TGTGCCAGCAGCCAAGGGGGACTAGCGGCACCCTACAATGAGCAGTTCTTC	CASSQGGLAAPYNEQFF
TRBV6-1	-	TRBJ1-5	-	TGTGCCAGCATGCAAAAACCGGGGGATCAGCCCCAGCATTTT	CASMQKPGDQPQHF
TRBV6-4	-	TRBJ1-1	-	TGTGCCAGCAAGGTAGGAGCGAACACTGAAGCTTTCTTT	CASKVGANTEAFF
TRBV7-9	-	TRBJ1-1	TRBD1	TGTGCCAGCAGCTCGATATTCAGGGGGACTGAAGCTTTCTTT	CASSSIFRGTEAFF
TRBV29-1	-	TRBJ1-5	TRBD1	TGCAGCGTGGCGGACAGGGAGGGTCAGCCCCAGCATTTT	CSVADREGQPQHF
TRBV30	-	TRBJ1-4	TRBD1	TGTGCCTGGAGTGAACAGGGGGCTGGTGAAAAACTGTTTTTT	CAWSEQGAGEKLFF
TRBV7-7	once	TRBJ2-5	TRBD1	TGTGCTAGCAGCTTAGGTGGGACAGCTAAACAAGAGACCCAGTACTTC	CASSLGGTAKQETQYF
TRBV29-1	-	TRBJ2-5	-	TGCAGCGTTGGGAAGGCAGGCGGGGAAGAGACCCAGTACTTC	CSVGKAGGEETQYF
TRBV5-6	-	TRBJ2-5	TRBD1	TGTGCCAGCAGCTTGAGGACAGGGGGCGCGGAGACCCAGTACTTC	CASSLRTGGAETQYF
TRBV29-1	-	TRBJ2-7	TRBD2	TGCAGCGTTTCCCAGACTAGCGGGGGAGACCGCGAGCAGTACTTC	CSVSQTSGGDREQYF
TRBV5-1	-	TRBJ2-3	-	TGCGCCAGCAGCTTCGGGGTACCTATACCGGATACGCAGTATTTT	CASSFGVPIPDTQYF
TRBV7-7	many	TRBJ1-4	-	TGTGCCAGCAGCCCAGGGACGACTAGAACTAATGAAAAACTGTTTTTT	CASSPGTTRTNEKLFF
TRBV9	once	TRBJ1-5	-	TGTGCCAGCAGCGACGGAGGAGGTTATCAGCCCCAGCATTTT	CASSDGGGYQPQHF
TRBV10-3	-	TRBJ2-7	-	TGTGCCATCAGTCGGGACTCCTACGAGCAGTACTTC	CAISRDSYEQYF
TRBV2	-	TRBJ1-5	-	TGTGCCAGCAGTATTTACAGGTACGATCAGCCCCAGCATTTT	CASSIYRYDQPQHF
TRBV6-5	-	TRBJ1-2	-	TGTGCCAGCAGTTCAAGAGTCTCCGGCTACACCTTC	CASSSRVSGYTF
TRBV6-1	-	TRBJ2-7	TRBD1	TGTGCCAGCAGGGTGACAGGGCTCAACGAGCAGTACTTC	CASRVTGLNEQYF
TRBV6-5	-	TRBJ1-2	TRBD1	TGTGCCAGCAGTTTAGGTGGTGGGACAGGGGCTGGCTACACCTTC	CASSLGGGTGAGYTF
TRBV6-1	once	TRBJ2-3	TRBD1	TGTGCCAGCAGCGACAGGGATAGCACAGATACGCAGTATTTT	CASSDRDSTDTQYF
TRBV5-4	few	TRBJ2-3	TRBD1	TGTGCCAGCAGCTTGCGGACAGGGGCTCTCACAGATACGCAGTATTTT	CASSLRTGALTDTQYF
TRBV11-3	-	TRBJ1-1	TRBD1	TGTGCCAGCAGCTTACTACCAGGGGGCACTGAAGCTTTCTTT	CASSLLPGGTEAFF
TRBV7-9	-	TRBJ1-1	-	TGTGCCAGCCTAGACAACGGGGGAGTGAACACTGAAGCTTTCTTT	CASLDNGGVNTEAFF
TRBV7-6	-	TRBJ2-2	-	TGTGCCAGCAGCTCGTCAGGGGTAGGAGCCGGGGAGCTGTTTTTT	CASSSSGVGAGELFF
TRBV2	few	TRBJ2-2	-	TGTGCCAGCAGCCTTGACGGAGGAAACACCGGGGAGCTGTTTTTT	CASSLDGGNTGELFF
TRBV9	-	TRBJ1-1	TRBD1	TGTGCCAGCAGCGATAACAGGGGGCACACTGAAGCTTTCTTT	CASSDNRGHTEAFF
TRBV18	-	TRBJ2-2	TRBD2	TGTGCCAGCTCACCTCCGGGACTAGCGGGAGTCGGGGAGCTGTTTTTT	CASSPPGLAGVGELFF
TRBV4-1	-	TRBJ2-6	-	TGCGCCAGCAGCCAAGGCCACGGGATGGGGGCCAACGTCCTGACTTTC	CASSQGHGMGANVLTF
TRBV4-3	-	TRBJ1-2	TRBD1	TGCGCCAGCAGCCGGGACAGCGCGAACTATGGCTACACCTTC	CASSRDSANYGYTF
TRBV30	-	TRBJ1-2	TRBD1	TGTGCCTGGAGTTCGACAGGGTTAAATGGCTACACCTTC	CAWSSTGLNGYTF
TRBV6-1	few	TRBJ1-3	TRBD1	TGTGCCAGCAGAGAGGACAGGGTAGGCAACACCATATATTTT	CASREDRVGNTIYF
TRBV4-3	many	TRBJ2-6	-	TGCGCCAGCAGCCAAGATCGGACAACTGGGGCCAACGTCCTGACTTTC	CASSQDRTTGANVLTF